Listed below are T cell receptor beta chains from one sample, sequenced in a study of technical replicates of blood from a handful of donors. TCRdb's table, derived via immunoSEQ multiplex PCR, lists solely in-frame clones and lacks some. The table shows tens of thousands of clones, with roughly 92% occurring only once. The sequencing input was T cells isolated from PBMCs. Receptors originate from a human donor in good health. Both conserved end residues are part of each CDR3. The order of the fields is clone size, V gene, D gene, J gene, CDR3 protein, CDR3 DNA. A D gene is named only where the DNA matches it firmly. Not all rows give a size; the values are once, few, many and, for expanded clones, a class.

.	TRBV28	TRBD1	TRBJ2-7	CASSLHTGVGPRGYF	TGTGCCAGCAGTCTACATACAGGGGTTGGTCCTAGGGGGTACTTC
.	TRBV18	.	TRBJ1-5	CASSLGLNQPQHF	TGTGCCAGCTCCCTGGGCCTTAATCAGCCCCAGCATTTT
.	TRBV7-8	.	TRBJ1-1	CASSLEFSDWGRNTEAFF	TGTGCCAGCAGCTTAGAATTTTCAGATTGGGGCAGGAATACTGAAGCTTTCTTT
.	TRBV7-6	TRBD1	TRBJ1-1	CASSLAKGEQGRTEAFF	TGTGCCAGCAGCTTAGCTAAAGGGGAACAGGGGAGGACTGAAGCTTTCTTT
.	TRBV5-1	TRBD2	TRBJ2-1	CASRGLATYNEQFF	TGCGCCAGCAGGGGACTAGCGACCTACAATGAGCAGTTCTTC
.	TRBV11-2	.	TRBJ1-1	CASSLPPEVMNTEAFF	TGTGCCAGCAGCTTACCTCCGGAGGTGATGAACACTGAAGCTTTCTTT
once	TRBV15	TRBD1	TRBJ2-5	CATSRDDRGFETQYF	TGTGCCACCAGCAGAGATGACAGGGGGTTCGAGACCCAGTACTTC
once	TRBV18	.	TRBJ2-7	CASSPSETYEQYF	TGTGCCAGCTCACCTTCAGAAACCTACGAGCAGTACTTC
.	TRBV7-2	TRBD1	TRBJ2-7	CASSPRTGTYEQYF	TGTGCCAGCAGCCCTCGGACAGGGACCTACGAGCAGTACTTC
.	TRBV5-4	.	TRBJ1-2	CASSLGQYYGYTF	TGTGCCAGCAGCTTGGGCCAGTACTATGGCTACACCTTC
.	TRBV28	.	TRBJ2-3	CASSYEPGSTDTQYF	TGTGCCAGCAGTTATGAGCCAGGGAGCACAGATACGCAGTATTTT
once	TRBV11-2	TRBD2	TRBJ2-3	CASSRTTRGAGADTQYF	TGTGCCAGCAGCCGAACGACCAGGGGAGCGGGGGCAGATACGCAGTATTTT
.	TRBV6-5	TRBD1	TRBJ2-7	CASSPRTGFSYEQYF	TGTGCCAGCAGTCCGAGGACAGGGTTTTCCTACGAGCAGTACTTC
.	TRBV11-2	.	TRBJ2-7	CASSPQWEQYF	TGTGCCAGCAGCCCCCAGTGGGAGCAGTACTTC
.	TRBV5-1	TRBD1	TRBJ1-1	CASRRRDRGPNTEAFF	TGCGCCAGCAGACGACGGGACAGGGGCCCGAACACTGAAGCTTTCTTT
.	TRBV28	TRBD1	TRBJ2-7	CASSSGQETYEQYF	TGTGCCAGCAGTTCGGGACAGGAGACCTACGAGCAGTACTTC
.	TRBV11-3	.	TRBJ1-5	CASSLGQVPIGNQPQHF	TGTGCCAGCAGCTTAGGGCAGGTTCCCATCGGCAATCAGCCCCAGCATTTT
.	TRBV10-3	.	TRBJ2-2	CAISVVWSAGTGELFF	TGTGCCATCAGTGTGGTATGGTCGGCAGGGACCGGGGAGCTGTTTTTT
.	TRBV6-5	TRBD1	TRBJ2-3	CASSYWTGGTDTQYF	TGTGCCAGCAGTTACTGGACAGGGGGCACAGATACGCAGTATTTT
.	TRBV7-8	.	TRBJ1-1	CASSPHTGGMGTEAFF	TGTGCCAGCAGCCCCCACACCGGGGGGATGGGTACTGAAGCTTTCTTT
.	TRBV5-1	.	TRBJ2-3	CASSPATETANTQYF	TGCGCCAGCAGCCCGGCGACTGAGACCGCTAATACGCAGTATTTT
.	TRBV7-6	.	TRBJ1-1	CASSYRGTEAFF	TGTGCCAGCAGCTACCGGGGGACTGAAGCTTTCTTT
.	TRBV9	.	TRBJ1-3	CASSVGGPVGGNTIYF	TGTGCCAGCAGCGTAGGGGGGCCCGTGGGTGGAAACACCATATATTTT
.	TRBV28	TRBD2	TRBJ2-1	CASSFHPGLAGVHEQFF	TGTGCCAGCAGTTTTCACCCGGGACTAGCGGGAGTGCATGAGCAGTTCTTC
.	TRBV18	.	TRBJ1-5	CASSPKTDSNQPQHF	TGTGCCAGCTCACCTAAGACAGATAGCAATCAGCCCCAGCATTTT
.	TRBV7-3	TRBD2	TRBJ2-1	CASSQTSGTYNEQFF	TGTGCCAGCAGCCAGACTAGCGGGACATACAATGAGCAGTTCTTC
.	TRBV11-3	.	TRBJ2-3	CASSLGGSDTQYF	TGTGCCAGCAGCTTAGGAGGGTCAGATACGCAGTATTTT
.	TRBV6-5	.	TRBJ2-7	CASSYSGHEQYF	TGTGCCAGCAGTTACTCGGGCCACGAGCAGTACTTC
.	TRBV10-3	TRBD1	TRBJ1-5	CAISQGDQPQHF	TGTGCCATCAGTCAGGGGGATCAGCCCCAGCATTTT
.	TRBV9	.	TRBJ2-7	CASSVGLFYEQYF	TGTGCCAGCAGCGTCGGACTATTCTACGAGCAGTACTTC
.	TRBV29-1	TRBD1	TRBJ2-7	CSAERQGDYEQYF	TGCAGCGCCGAAAGACAGGGGGACTACGAGCAGTACTTC
.	TRBV15	TRBD1	TRBJ2-7	CATSPRLTGVLRGYEQYF	TGTGCCACCAGCCCCCGGTTGACAGGGGTCCTTAGGGGCTACGAGCAGTACTTC
.	TRBV28	.	TRBJ1-2	CASSFPRPDTNYGYTF	TGTGCCAGCAGTTTCCCGAGGCCAGATACTAACTATGGCTACACCTTC
.	TRBV28	.	TRBJ2-7	CASSLRYEQYF	TGTGCCAGCAGTTTACGGTACGAGCAGTACTTC
.	TRBV5-1	.	TRBJ2-1	CASSLDNNEQFF	TGCGCCAGCAGCTTGGACAACAATGAGCAGTTCTTC
.	TRBV11-2	TRBD1	TRBJ1-3	CASSSEGAVGNTIYF	TGTGCCAGCAGCTCTGAGGGGGCGGTTGGAAACACCATATATTTT
.	TRBV5-1	.	TRBJ2-7	CASSLEGGPAVEQYF	TGCGCCAGCAGCTTGGAGGGGGGGCCGGCTGTCGAGCAGTACTTC
.	TRBV5-1	TRBD1	TRBJ1-2	CASAKGGVYGYTF	TGCGCCAGCGCTAAAGGGGGCGTCTATGGCTACACCTTC
.	TRBV9	.	TRBJ2-3	CASSQVSKDTQYF	TGTGCCAGCAGCCAAGTCAGTAAAGATACGCAGTATTTT
.	TRBV28	TRBD2	TRBJ2-7	CASTGGGSKDEQYF	TGTGCCAGCACCGGGGGGGGCAGCAAGGACGAGCAGTACTTC
.	TRBV7-9	.	TRBJ2-1	CASSLLSAHEQFF	TGTGCCAGCAGCTTACTATCTGCACATGAGCAGTTCTTC
.	TRBV11-2	TRBD2	TRBJ2-1	CASSLDRGEQFF	TGTGCCAGCAGCTTAGATCGGGGGGAACAGTTCTTC
.	TRBV11-2	.	TRBJ2-7	CASSFQDYEQYF	TGTGCCAGCAGCTTTCAGGACTACGAGCAGTACTTC
.	TRBV28	TRBD1	TRBJ2-7	CASSPLEGQGADEQYF	TGTGCCAGCAGTCCCCTCGAGGGACAGGGGGCCGACGAGCAGTACTTC
.	TRBV18	.	TRBJ2-5	CASSLGQALQETQYF	TGTGCCAGCTCACTGGGGCAGGCTCTCCAAGAGACCCAGTACTTC
.	TRBV7-8	.	TRBJ1-1	CASSLGGMNTEAFF	TGTGCCAGCAGCTTAGGAGGGATGAACACTGAAGCTTTCTTT
.	TRBV29-1	.	TRBJ2-1	CSVITGSYNEQFF	TGCAGCGTTATAACAGGGTCCTACAATGAGCAGTTCTTC
.	TRBV7-6	TRBD1	TRBJ2-7	CASSHGQGLSYEQYF	TGTGCCAGCAGCCATGGACAGGGTCTCTCCTACGAGCAGTACTTC
.	TRBV7-8	.	TRBJ1-2	CASSLAREGRGYTF	TGTGCCAGCAGCTTAGCGCGGGAAGGGCGGGGCTACACCTTC
.	TRBV11-3	TRBD2	TRBJ2-5	CASSLGGRGETQYF	TGTGCCAGCAGCTTGGGGGGGAGAGGAGAGACCCAGTACTTC
.	TRBV5-4	TRBD2	TRBJ2-1	CASSKRAGEGNEQFF	TGTGCCAGCAGCAAGCGTGCGGGAGAGGGCAATGAGCAGTTCTTC
few	TRBV29-1	.	TRBJ2-7	CSVAGQLSSYEQYF	TGCAGCGTTGCTGGGCAGTTGAGTTCCTACGAGCAGTACTTC
.	TRBV11-2	TRBD2	TRBJ2-1	CASSSPATSGRSEQFF	TGTGCCAGCAGCTCCCCGGCAACTAGCGGGAGAAGTGAGCAGTTCTTC